The next 19 T cell receptor beta chains were all read from a single sample in a study of OX40 agonist ivuxolimab in advanced cancers. Clones were sequenced by immunoSEQ multiplex PCR, and TCRdb holds only the in-frame ones, with some missing. The sample records 12,000 to 15,000 clones, over 60% being singletons. The source was CD4+ or CD8+ T cells sorted from blood, collected in a trial of the OX40 agonist ivuxolimab. The source is an adult with an advanced solid tumor such as melanoma, head and neck, liver or kidney cancer.

The rearrangement links TRBV7-9 to TRBJ2-3; 7 bases agree with TRBD2. Per germline, CDR1 SEHNR and CDR2 FQNEAQ (reference sequence). V lost 5 bases to trimming and J lost 11 bases; unmatched junction nucleotides: 7. This CDR3 has 12 residues. The CDR3 bases are TGTGCCAGCAGCCCCGGGGGGATTAAGCAGTATTTT. Translating it yields CASSPGGIKQYF.

The chain has TRBV11-3 and TRBJ2-7, with 13 bases matching TRBD2. From germline, CDR1 is SGHNT and CDR2 YENEEA. The CDR3 sequence is 14 residues long. V was clipped by 4 bases and J by 5 bases; unmatched bases: 2. The CDR3 bases are TGTGCCAGCAGCTCCGGACTAGCGGGGGACGAGCAGTACTTC. It is translated as CASSSGLAGDEQYF. Full variable domain (rest looked up from reference TRBV11-3 and TRBJ2-7): EAGVVQSPRYKIIEKKQPVAFWCNPISGHNTLYWYLQNLGQGPELLIRYENEEAVDDSQLPKDRFSAERLKGVDSTLKIQPAELGDSAVYLCASSSGLAGDEQYFGPGTRLTVT.

This clone was seen a few times. The J gene is TRBJ2-1, the V gene TRBV11-3; perhaps TRBD2 as D (6 bases). The V end was cut by 6 bases, the J end by 4 bases, with 16 bases between. The length of the CDR3 is 15 residues. Germline CDR1 and CDR2: SGHNT and YENEEA. DNA of the CDR3: TGTGCCAGCAGTTCCCCGGGAGTTCCGTACAATGAGCAGTTCTTC. Residues: CASSSPGVPYNEQFF. The whole variable domain, remainder taken from reference TRBV11-3 and TRBJ2-1, is EAGVVQSPRYKIIEKKQPVAFWCNPISGHNTLYWYLQNLGQGPELLIRYENEEAVDDSQLPKDRFSAERLKGVDSTLKIQPAELGDSAVYLCASSSPGVPYNEQFFGPGTRLTVL.

This clone is a singleton in its sample. This sequence joins TRBV27 and TRBJ1-1; tentative D call: TRBD1 (6 bases). The CDR3 has 14 residues. V was trimmed by 6 bases and J by 6 bases, leaving 17 bases between them. In germline, CDR1 is MNHEY, CDR2 SMNVEV (reference sequence). Written as DNA, the CDR3 is TGTGCCAGCAGAGTACAGGGCGTGGGAGCTGAAGCTTTCTTT. Translated, it gives CASRVQGVGAEAFF.

This chain links TRBV7-3 with TRBJ2-2; D is perhaps TRBD2 (5 bases). V lost 5 bases and J 5 bases, leaving 12 bases between the germline ends. The CDR3 is 14 residues long. Germline CDR1 SGHTA, CDR2 FQGTGA. CDR3 sequence reads: CASSPSGGTGELFF. CDR3 nucleotide sequence: TGTGCCAGCAGCCCCAGCGGCGGAACCGGGGAGCTGTTTTTT.

The chain links TRBV6-5 to TRBJ2-1; D is perhaps TRBD2 (6 bases). The V gene's germline CDR1 is MNHEY and CDR2 SVGAGI. The CDR3 extends over 15 amino acids. The V end was cut by 3 bases, the J end by 8 bases, with 17 bases between. CDR3 region: CASSYLVAGIDEQFF. CDR3 nucleotides: TGTGCCAGCAGTTATTTGGTGGCGGGAATCGATGAGCAGTTCTTC.

V is TRBV11-3 and J is TRBJ2-7; TRBD1 matches 7 bases. Germline loops: CDR1 SGHNT, CDR2 YENEEA. Unmatched junction bases numbered 6, after V lost 5 bases and J lost 2 bases. CDR3 length: 14 amino acids. CDR3 region: CASSHLDRPYEQYF. The DNA for the CDR3 is TGTGCCAGCAGCCATCTGGACAGGCCCTACGAGCAGTACTTC.

The V gene is TRBV10-1, the J gene TRBJ2-1; TRBD1 or TRBD2 may be the D gene (5 bases each). This CDR3 contains 16 residues. Per the germline V gene, CDR1 is WNHNN and CDR2 is SYGVQD (reference sequence). The V end lost 9 bases, the J end lost 2 bases, and 20 bases lay between the germline ends. In nucleotides, the CDR3 is TGCGCCAGAATCTCGAACGGGACCGCAGCCTACAATGAGCAGTTCTTC. Translated, it gives CARISNGTAAYNEQFF.

The CDR3, as DNA: TGTGCCAGCAGCTTATACCAAGGGGAGACCCAGTACTTC. Its translation is CASSLYQGETQYF. The chain joins TRBV7-3 to TRBJ2-5; D gene uncertain. Per the germline V gene, CDR1 is SGHTA and CDR2 is FQGTGA. The CDR3 is 13 amino acids. Trimming left V 2 bases short and J 5 bases short, with 9 bases between.

The CDR3 loop reads CASSDMGTDTQYF. Here the CDR3 DNA reads TGTGCCAGCAGTGATATGGGAACAGATACGCAGTATTTT. This chain links TRBV2 with TRBJ2-3; D is unclear. CDR1 and CDR2 from the germline V gene are SNHLY and FYNNEI. The CDR3 length is 13 residues. V gave up 3 bases and J gave up 3 bases, with 7 bases separating them.

This sequence joins TRBV7-6 and TRBJ2-7; TRBD2 is a possible D gene (6 bases). This CDR3 is 17 amino acids long. Trimming removed 6 bases at V and 6 bases at J, with 27 bases between. Germline CDR1 and CDR2: SGHVS and FNYEAQ. CDR3 sequence (DNA): TGTGCCAGCAGGACTAGAGTCGTCTGGCACCAGCTTCTCGAGCAGTACTTC. Translated: CASRTRVVWHQLLEQYF.

V and J are TRBV27 and TRBJ1-4; possibly TRBD1 for D (6 bases). The V end lost 3 bases, the J end lost 7 bases, and 18 bases lay between the germline ends. Germline V gene data show CDR1 as MNHEY and CDR2 as SMNVEV (reference sequence). This CDR3 comprises 16 residues. CDR3 in amino acids: CASSFYPGQLGEKLFF. The CDR3 region has the DNA TGTGCCAGCAGTTTCTATCCCGGACAGTTAGGTGAAAAACTGTTTTTT.

The chain has TRBV6-5 and TRBJ1-3, with D unresolved. CDR1 and CDR2 from the germline V gene are MNHEY and SVGAGI. CDR3 length equals 15 residues. Trimming stripped 0 bases from V and 0 bases from J, with 6 bases between. The CDR3 here is CASSYSANSGNTIYF. CDR3 nucleotide sequence: TGTGCCAGCAGTTACTCTGCTAACTCTGGAAACACCATATATTTT.

The chain recombines TRBV5-4 with TRBJ2-2, with D possibly being TRBD2 (5 bases). Trimming shortened V by 4 bases and J by 6 bases, and 16 bases separated the two germline ends. CDR3 length equals 15 residues. From germline, CDR1 is SGHNT and CDR2 YYREEE (reference sequence). CDR3 amino acids: CASSPTLPGAGELFF. The CDR3 DNA reads TGTGCCAGCAGCCCGACTCTCCCCGGGGCCGGGGAGCTGTTTTTT.

The genes are TRBV5-1 and TRBJ2-7, with 8 positions matching TRBD1. V shed 6 bases and J 4 bases; nucleotides not matched to a gene: 6. This CDR3 is 13 amino acids long. Germline CDR1 SGHRS, CDR2 YFSETQ. This CDR3 is CASTSQGAYEQYF. CDR3 coding DNA: TGCGCCAGCACCTCCCAGGGGGCATACGAGCAGTACTTC.

This clone is judged medium-sized (0.01 to 0.1%). The chain combines TRBV6-5 with TRBJ2-7; D is perhaps TRBD1 (6 bases). The germline CDR1 and CDR2 sequences are MNHEY and SVGAGI. The CDR3 has 14 residues. Trimming took off 2 bases at V and 5 bases at J, with 13 bases between the two ends. The CDR3 nucleotides are TGTGCCAGCAGTTACCAGTACAGGGAAGACGAGCAGTACTTC. It yields the protein CASSYQYREDEQYF.

The V call is TRBV9, the J call TRBJ2-1; 10 bases are a match to TRBD2. The CDR3 totals 16 residues. The V gene's germline CDR1 is SGDLS and CDR2 YYNGEE. Unmatched junction bases numbered 7, after V lost 3 bases and J lost 4 bases. In DNA, the CDR3 is TGTGCCAGCAGCGACCGACTAGCGGGCCGTTACAATGAGCAGTTCTTC. This sequence encodes CASSDRLAGRYNEQFF.

CDR3 in amino acids: CASSDNSQLNEQFF. The DNA for the CDR3 is TGTGCCAGCAGTGATAACAGTCAACTCAATGAGCAGTTCTTC. J is TRBJ2-1 and V is TRBV6-4; no firm D call. This CDR3 has 14 residues. CDR1 and CDR2 (germline): MRHNA, SNTAGT. Trimming removed 3 bases from V and 6 bases from J, with 12 bases in between.

The chain uses TRBV7-9 and TRBJ2-7, with TRBD2 identical over 16 bases. The CDR3 contains 15 residues. Germline V gene lookup returns CDR1 SEHNR and CDR2 FQNEAQ (reference sequence). The trim removed 5 bases at V and 6 bases at J, leaving 4 bases unmatched. CDR3 DNA: TGTGCCAGCAGCCCCGGGACTAGCGGGAGGGCCGAGCAGTACTTC. Amino acid sequence: CASSPGTSGRAEQYF.